The clone carrying this T cell receptor (beta chain) was counted ten times or more. Its antigen is as yet unknown. This sample was taken from a study of T-cell reconstitution after alpha-beta-depleted transplantation in children. V lost 8 bases and J lost 10, with 15 bases in between. The CDR3 has 11 residues. Germline CDR1 is MNHEY and CDR2 is SMNVEV (reference sequence). Findings of the study overall: The origin of high day-60 TCRbeta diversity in some patients lay in surviving recipient T cells and thymic progenitors. Reports say that about two months after transplant, the alpha-beta T cells came out of several hundred graft clones that had expanded. From newly produced T cells came most of the T-cell counts and diversity one year after transplant.

The TCRbeta library incorporated unique molecular identifiers. TCRdb redid the calling of the PCR reads with MiXCR, one entry per CDR3 protein. Of some 15,000 distinct CDR3 sequences in the sample, around 5.1% were seen once. Source: PBMCs, taken before TCRalphabeta/CD19-depleted stem cell transplant. This TCR came from a boy aged 5-17 years with acute lymphoblastic leukemia, due to receive a stem cell transplant. The chain combines TRBV27 with TRBJ2-7; D ambiguous. CDR3 sequence reads: CASGTQASQYF. In DNA form, the CDR3 reads TGTGCCAGCGGCACCCAGGCGTCCCAGTACTTC.